This T cell receptor (beta chain) was observed in a study of T cells expressing NK-cell markers. Study outcomes and limitations: Roughly 6 of the donors carried dominant NKG2C+ clonotypes that took up about 1.0-7.0% of their CD8+ T cells. These clonotypes additionally ranked first within the CD3+CD56-NKG2C+ fraction of several donors.

The CDR3 consists of 14 residues. Per germline, CDR1 LGHDT and CDR2 YNNKEL (reference sequence). Notes on this clonotype: As yet, its antigen is unknown.

TCRdb re-analyzed the 5' RACE reads; it lists each CDR3 protein once, without DNA. The ten most abundant clones cover 4% to 5% of a sample with over 250,000 distinct CDR3 sequences. This TCR came from a woman aged 18 to 69 in good health. Sequencing used blood T cells: a sorted CD56 or NKG2C T cell subset, CD4+ or CD8+ T cells, or bulk PBMC T cells (not recorded which). The chain combines TRBV3-1 with TRBJ2-7; TCRdb's D call, TRBD1, is unchecked because there is no DNA. The CDR3 loop reads CASSQPGQVYEQYF.